The entry that follows covers one T cell receptor (beta chain) sequence. The data were taken from a study of OX40 agonist ivuxolimab in advanced cancers. In the study overall: Prior checkpoint blockade (anti-PD-1, anti-PD-L1 or anti-CTLA-4) was permitted; under 50% had it.

TCRdb's copy holds only in-frame clones and misses some; the assay was immunoSEQ multiplex PCR. The table lists 55,000 or so clones, 85% to 90% of them singletons. The germline gives CDR1 SGHAT, CDR2 FQNNGV. The CDR3 length is 15 residues. Trimming pared 2 bases from V and 2 bases from J, leaving 10 bases between. The starting material was CD4+ or CD8+ T cells sorted from blood, obtained in a trial of the OX40 agonist ivuxolimab. The receptor's source is an adult with an advanced solid tumor such as melanoma, head and neck, liver or kidney cancer. The chain uses TRBV11-2 and TRBJ2-1; D is unresolved. This chain's CDR3 is CASSLSGGTYNEQFF. The CDR3, as DNA: TGTGCCAGCAGCTTATCCGGTGGCACCTACAATGAGCAGTTCTTC.